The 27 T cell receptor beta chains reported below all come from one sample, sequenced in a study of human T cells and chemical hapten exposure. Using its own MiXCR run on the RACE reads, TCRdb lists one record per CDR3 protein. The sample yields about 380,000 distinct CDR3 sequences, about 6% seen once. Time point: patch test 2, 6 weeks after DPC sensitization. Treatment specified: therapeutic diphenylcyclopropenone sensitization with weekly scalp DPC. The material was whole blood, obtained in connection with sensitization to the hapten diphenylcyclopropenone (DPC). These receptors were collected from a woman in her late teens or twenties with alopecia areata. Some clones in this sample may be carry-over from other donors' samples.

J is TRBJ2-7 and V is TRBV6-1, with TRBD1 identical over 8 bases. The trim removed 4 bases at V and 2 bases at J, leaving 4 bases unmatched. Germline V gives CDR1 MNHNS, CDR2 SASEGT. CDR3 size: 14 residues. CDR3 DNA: TGTGCCAGCAGTGGCAGGGGGCTCGCCTACGAGCAGTACTTC. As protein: CASSGRGLAYEQYF.

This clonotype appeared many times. As DNA, the CDR3 is TGTGCCAGCACCACCTCCCAATCGGCTAGCGGAACCTACAATGAGCAGTTCTTC. Protein product: CASTTSQSASGTYNEQFF. The J gene is TRBJ2-1, the V gene TRBV3-1; 7 nucleotides line up with TRBD2. Germline-derived CDR1 and CDR2 are LGHDT and YNNKEL (reference sequence). The CDR3 length is 18 residues. With 7 bases clipped from V and 2 bases from J, the junction kept 17 bases outside the gene matches.

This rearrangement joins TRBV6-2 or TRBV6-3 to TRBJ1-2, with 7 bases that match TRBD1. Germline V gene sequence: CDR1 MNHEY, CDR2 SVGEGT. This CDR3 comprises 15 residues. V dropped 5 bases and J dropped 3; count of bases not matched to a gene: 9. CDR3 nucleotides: TGTGCCAGCAGTACACGGACAGGAATCGACTATGGCTACACCTTC. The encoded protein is CASSTRTGIDYGYTF.

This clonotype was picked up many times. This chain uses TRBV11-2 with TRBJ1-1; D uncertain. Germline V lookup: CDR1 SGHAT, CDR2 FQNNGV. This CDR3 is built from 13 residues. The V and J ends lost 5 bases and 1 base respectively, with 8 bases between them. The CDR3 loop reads CASSVQRNTEAFF. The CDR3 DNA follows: TGTGCCAGCAGCGTACAGAGGAACACTGAAGCTTTCTTT.

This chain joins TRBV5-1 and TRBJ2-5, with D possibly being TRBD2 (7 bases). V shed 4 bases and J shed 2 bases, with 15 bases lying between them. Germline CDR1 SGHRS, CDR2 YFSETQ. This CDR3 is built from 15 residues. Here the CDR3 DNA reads TGCGCCAGCAGCCCGGTGGGGGGGCCTCAAGAGACCCAGTACTTC. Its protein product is CASSPVGGPQETQYF.

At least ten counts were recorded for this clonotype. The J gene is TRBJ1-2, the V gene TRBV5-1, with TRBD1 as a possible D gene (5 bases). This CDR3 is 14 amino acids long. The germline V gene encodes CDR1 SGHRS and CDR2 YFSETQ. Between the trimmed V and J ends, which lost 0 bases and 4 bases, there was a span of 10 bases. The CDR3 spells CASSLGQSSYGYTF. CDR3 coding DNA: TGCGCCAGCAGCTTGGGACAGTCCAGCTATGGCTACACCTTC.

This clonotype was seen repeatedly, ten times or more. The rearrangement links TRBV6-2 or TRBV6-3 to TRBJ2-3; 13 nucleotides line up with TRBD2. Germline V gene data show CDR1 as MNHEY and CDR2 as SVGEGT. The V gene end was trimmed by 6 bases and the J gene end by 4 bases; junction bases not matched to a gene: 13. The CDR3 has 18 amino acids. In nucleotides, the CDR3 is TGTGCCAGCAGCGGACTAGCGGGGGAGTATAGTAGTGCAGATACGCAGTATTTT. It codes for CASSGLAGEYSSADTQYF.

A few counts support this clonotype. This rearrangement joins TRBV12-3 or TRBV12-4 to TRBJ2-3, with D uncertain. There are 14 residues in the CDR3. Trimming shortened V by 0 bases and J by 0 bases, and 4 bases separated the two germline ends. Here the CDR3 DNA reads TGTGCCAGCAGTTTAGCGGCAAGCACAGATACGCAGTATTTT. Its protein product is CASSLAASTDTQYF.

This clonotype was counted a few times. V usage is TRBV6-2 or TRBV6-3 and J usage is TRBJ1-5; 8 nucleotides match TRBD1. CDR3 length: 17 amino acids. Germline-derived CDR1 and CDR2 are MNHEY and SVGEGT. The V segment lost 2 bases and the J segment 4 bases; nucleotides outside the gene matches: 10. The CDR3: CASSYPPRDRGNQPQHF. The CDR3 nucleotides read TGTGCCAGCAGTTACCCTCCCCGTGACAGGGGTAATCAGCCCCAGCATTTT.

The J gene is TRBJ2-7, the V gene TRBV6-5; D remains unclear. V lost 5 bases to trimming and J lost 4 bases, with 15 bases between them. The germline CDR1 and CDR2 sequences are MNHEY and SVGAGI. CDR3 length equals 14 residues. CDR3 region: CASSVKAPVYEQYF. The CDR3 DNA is TGTGCCAGCAGTGTCAAAGCGCCAGTGTACGAGCAGTACTTC.

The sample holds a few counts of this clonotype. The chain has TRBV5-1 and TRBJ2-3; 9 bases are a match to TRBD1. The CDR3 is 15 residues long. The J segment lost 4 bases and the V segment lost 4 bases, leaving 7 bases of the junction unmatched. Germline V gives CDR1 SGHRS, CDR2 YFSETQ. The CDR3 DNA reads TGCGCCAGCAGCCACAGGGGGCATGGGGCAGATACGCAGTATTTT. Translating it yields CASSHRGHGADTQYF.

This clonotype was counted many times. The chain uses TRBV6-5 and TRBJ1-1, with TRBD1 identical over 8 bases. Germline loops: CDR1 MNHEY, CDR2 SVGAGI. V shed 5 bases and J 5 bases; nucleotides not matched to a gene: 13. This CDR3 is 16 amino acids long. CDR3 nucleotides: TGTGCCAGCAGTCCCATGGGACAGGCGTTGGGGACTGAAGCTTTCTTT. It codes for CASSPMGQALGTEAFF.

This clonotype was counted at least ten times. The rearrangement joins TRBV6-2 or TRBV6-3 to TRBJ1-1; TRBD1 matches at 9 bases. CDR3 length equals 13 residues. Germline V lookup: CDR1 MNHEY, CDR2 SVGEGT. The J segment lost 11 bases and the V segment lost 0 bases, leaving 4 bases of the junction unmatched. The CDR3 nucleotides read TGTGCCAGCAGTTACTCAAGGACAGGGGACGCTTTCTTT. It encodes CASSYSRTGDAFF.

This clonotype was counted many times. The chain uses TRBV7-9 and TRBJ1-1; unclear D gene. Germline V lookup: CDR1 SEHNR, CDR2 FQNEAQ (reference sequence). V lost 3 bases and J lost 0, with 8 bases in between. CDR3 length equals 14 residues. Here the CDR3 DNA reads TGTGCCAGCAGCTTTGAACACATGAACACTGAAGCTTTCTTT. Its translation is CASSFEHMNTEAFF. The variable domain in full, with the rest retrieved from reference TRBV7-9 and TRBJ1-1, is DTGVSQNPRHKITKRGQNVTFRCDPISEHNRLYWYRQTLGQGPEFLTYFQNEAQLEKSRLLSDRFSAERPKGSFSTLEIQRTEQGDSAMYLCASSFEHMNTEAFFGQGTRLTVV.

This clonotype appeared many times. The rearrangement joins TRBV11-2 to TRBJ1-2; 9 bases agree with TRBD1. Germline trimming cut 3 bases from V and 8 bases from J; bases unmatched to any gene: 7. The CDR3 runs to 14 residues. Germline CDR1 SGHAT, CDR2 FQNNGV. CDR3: CASSFTGGSGGYTF. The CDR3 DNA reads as TGTGCCAGCAGCTTTACAGGGGGCTCTGGGGGCTACACCTTC.

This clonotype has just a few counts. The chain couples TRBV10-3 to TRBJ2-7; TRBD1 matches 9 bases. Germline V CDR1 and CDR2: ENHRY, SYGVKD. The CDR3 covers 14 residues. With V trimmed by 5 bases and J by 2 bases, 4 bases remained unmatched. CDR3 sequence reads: CAISTDRGTYEQYF. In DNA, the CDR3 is TGTGCCATCAGTACCGACAGGGGGACCTACGAGCAGTACTTC.

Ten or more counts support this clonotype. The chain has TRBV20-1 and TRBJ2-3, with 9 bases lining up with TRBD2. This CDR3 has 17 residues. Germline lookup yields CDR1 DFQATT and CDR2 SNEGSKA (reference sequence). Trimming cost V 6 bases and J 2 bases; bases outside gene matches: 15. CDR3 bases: TGCAGTGCACTTCCTCTGGGGTCTAGCGGGGTCACAGATACGCAGTATTTT. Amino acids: CSALPLGSSGVTDTQYF.

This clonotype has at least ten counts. CDR3 in DNA: TGTGCCAGCAGTTACGGCGGGACTTATAATTCACCCCTCCACTTT. Its protein is CASSYGGTYNSPLHF. The chain uses TRBV6-2 or TRBV6-3 and TRBJ1-6, with D possibly matching TRBD1 (5 bases). The germline gives CDR1 MNHEY, CDR2 SVGEGT. V gave up 2 bases and J gave up 4 bases, with 9 bases separating them. This CDR3 region has 15 residues.

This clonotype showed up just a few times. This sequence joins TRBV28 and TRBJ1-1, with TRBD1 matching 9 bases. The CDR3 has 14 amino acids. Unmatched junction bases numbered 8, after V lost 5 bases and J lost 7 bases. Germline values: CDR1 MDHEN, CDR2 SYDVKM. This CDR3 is CASSATGTGREAFF. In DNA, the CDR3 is TGTGCCAGCAGTGCTACCGGGACAGGGCGTGAAGCTTTCTTT.

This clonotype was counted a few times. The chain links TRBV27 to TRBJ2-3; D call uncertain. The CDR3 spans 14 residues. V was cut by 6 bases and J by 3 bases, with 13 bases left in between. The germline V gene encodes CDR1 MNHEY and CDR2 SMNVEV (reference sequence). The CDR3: CASSHDSRTDTQYF. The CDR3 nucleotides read TGTGCCAGCAGCCACGATTCCCGGACAGATACGCAGTATTTT.

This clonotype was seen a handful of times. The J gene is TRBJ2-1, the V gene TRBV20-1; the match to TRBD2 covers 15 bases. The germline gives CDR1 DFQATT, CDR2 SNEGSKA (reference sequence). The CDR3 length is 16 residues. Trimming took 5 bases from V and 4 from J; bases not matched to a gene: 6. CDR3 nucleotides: TGCAGTGCTTGGACTAGCGGGGGGGCCAGGTACAATGAGCAGTTCTTC. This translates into CSAWTSGGARYNEQFF.

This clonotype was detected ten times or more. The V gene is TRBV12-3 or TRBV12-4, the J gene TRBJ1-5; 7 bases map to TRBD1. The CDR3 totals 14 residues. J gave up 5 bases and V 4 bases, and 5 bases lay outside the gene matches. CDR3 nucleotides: TGTGCCAGCAGTTGGAGAGGGGGCGATCAGCCCCAGCATTTT. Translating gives CASSWRGGDQPQHF.

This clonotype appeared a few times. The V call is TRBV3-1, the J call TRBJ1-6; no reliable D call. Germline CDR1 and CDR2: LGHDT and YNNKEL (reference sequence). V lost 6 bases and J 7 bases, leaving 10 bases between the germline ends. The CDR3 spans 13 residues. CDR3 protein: CASRPGGNSPLHF. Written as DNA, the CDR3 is TGTGCCAGCAGACCCGGCGGGAATTCACCCCTCCACTTT. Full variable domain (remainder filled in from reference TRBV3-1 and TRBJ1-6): DTAVSQTPKYLVTQMGNDKSIKCEQNLGHDTMYWYKQDSKKFLKIMFSYNNKELIINETVPNRFSPKSPDKAHLNLHINSLELGDSAVYFCASRPGGNSPLHFGNGTRLTVT.

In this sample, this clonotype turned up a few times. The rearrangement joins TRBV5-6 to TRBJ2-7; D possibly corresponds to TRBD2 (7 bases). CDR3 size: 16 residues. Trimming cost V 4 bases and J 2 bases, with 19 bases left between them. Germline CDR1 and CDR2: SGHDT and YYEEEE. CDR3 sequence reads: CASSPLDGGQTYEQYF. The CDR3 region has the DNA TGTGCCAGCAGCCCACTGGACGGGGGGCAGACCTACGAGCAGTACTTC.

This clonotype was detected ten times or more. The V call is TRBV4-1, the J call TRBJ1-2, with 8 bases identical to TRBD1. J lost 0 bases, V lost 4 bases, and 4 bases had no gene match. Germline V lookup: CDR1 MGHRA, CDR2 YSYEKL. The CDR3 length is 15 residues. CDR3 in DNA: TGCGCCAGCAGCCGTGGACAGGGATCTAACTATGGCTACACCTTC. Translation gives CASSRGQGSNYGYTF.

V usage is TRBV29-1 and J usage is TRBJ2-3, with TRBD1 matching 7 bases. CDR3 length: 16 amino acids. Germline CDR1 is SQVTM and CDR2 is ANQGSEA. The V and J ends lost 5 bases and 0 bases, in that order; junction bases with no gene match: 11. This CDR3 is CSVTGRRGPSTDTQYF. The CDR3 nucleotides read TGCAGCGTTACCGGAAGAAGGGGGCCCAGCACAGATACGCAGTATTTT.

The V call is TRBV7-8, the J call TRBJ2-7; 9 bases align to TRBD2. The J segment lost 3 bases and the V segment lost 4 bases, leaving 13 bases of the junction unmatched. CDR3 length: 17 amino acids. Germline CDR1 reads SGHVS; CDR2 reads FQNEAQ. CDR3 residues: CASSSDAGGGNYYEQYF. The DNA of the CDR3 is TGTGCCAGCAGCTCCGACGCGGGAGGGGGAAACTACTACGAGCAGTACTTC.